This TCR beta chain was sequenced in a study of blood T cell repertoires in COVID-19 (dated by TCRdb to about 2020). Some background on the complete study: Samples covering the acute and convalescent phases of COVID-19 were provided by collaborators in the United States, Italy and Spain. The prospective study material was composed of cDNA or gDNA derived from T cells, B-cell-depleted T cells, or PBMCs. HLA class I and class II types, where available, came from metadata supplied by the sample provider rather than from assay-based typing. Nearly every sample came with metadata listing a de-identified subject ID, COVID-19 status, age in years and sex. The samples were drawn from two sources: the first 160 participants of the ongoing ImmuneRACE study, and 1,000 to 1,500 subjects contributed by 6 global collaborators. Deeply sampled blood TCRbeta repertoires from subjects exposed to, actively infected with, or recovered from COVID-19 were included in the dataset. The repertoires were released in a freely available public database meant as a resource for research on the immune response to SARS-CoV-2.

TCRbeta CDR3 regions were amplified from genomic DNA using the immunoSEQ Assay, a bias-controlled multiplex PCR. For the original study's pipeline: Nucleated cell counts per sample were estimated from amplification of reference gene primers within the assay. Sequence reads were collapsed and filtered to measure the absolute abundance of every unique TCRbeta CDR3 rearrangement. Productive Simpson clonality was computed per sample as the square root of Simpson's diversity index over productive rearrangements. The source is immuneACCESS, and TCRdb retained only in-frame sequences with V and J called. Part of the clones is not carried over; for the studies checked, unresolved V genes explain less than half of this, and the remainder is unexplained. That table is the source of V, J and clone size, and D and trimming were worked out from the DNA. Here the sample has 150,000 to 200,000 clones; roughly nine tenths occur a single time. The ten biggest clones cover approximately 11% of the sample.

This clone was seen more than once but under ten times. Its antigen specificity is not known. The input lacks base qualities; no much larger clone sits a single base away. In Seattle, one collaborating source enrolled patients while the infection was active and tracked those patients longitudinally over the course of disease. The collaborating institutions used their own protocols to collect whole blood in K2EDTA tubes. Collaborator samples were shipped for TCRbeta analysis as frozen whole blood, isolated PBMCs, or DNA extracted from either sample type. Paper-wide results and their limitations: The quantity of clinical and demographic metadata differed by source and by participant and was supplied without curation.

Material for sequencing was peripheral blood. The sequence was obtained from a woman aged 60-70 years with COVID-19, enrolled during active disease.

The DNA is TGTGCCAGCAGCTCGCCGGGACAGGGACCTGGAAACACCATATATTTT. This is translated as CASSSPGQGPGNTIYF. In this chain, TRBV21-1 is recombined with TRBJ1-3; the D call of TRBD1 is as the table states it, not checked on the DNA. TRBV21-1 is deemed a pseudogene. The CDR3, from cysteine to phenylalanine, totals 16 residues. CDR3 DNA is the only sequence kept; it has 48 bases, read in frame from the first base.